This paragraph covers one T cell receptor (beta chain) sequence. The antigen remains undetermined. The CDR3 contains 15 residues. Trimming shortened V by 6 bases and J by 0 bases, and 15 bases separated the two germline ends. The record originates from a study of CD8 T cells in Susac syndrome. Study-level information: Blood was drawn from Susac syndrome patients while they were therapy-naive, on corticosteroids, or on intravenous immunoglobulin alone. General observations from the study: The total CD8+ repertoires yielded 15 to 20 Susac-specific public clones and the CD8+ TEMRA repertoires yielded about five. Susac CD8+ clonal expansion peaked in TEMRA cells and active patients.

cDNA came from about 0.51 to 1 ug RNA primed by random hexamers. TCRdb called the immunoSEQ multiplex PCR reads again in MiXCR, with one record for every CDR3 protein. The sample records some 130,000 distinct CDR3 sequences, approximately 95% being singletons. TEMRA cells were FACS-enriched, unlike CD8+ and CD4+ T cells, which were negatively isolated. This sequence originates from a human donor with Susac syndrome. The chain links TRBV12-3 or TRBV12-4 to TRBJ2-7, with D perhaps matching TRBD1 or TRBD2 (5 bases each). The source material was CD8+ T cells from PBMCs. DNA for the CDR3: TGTGCCAGCAGGGGGGTATTAAGTGGCTCCTACGAGCAGTACTTC. Its protein product is CASRGVLSGSYEQYF.